The clone carrying this TCR beta chain showed up just once. Its specificity is not known. Autoimmune disease history or systemic immunosuppression led to patient exclusion. Blood samples were obtained at baseline, cycle 4 day 1, and cycle 7 day 1. This specimen belongs to a study of OX40 agonist ivuxolimab in advanced cancers. Broader study findings: CD4+ and CD8+ blood T cells expanded clonally by week 6 at 0.1 to 3.0 mg/kg.

The V gene's germline CDR1 is LNHDA and CDR2 SQIVND (reference sequence). Trimming took off 5 bases at V and 0 bases at J, with 13 bases between the two ends. This CDR3 has 15 residues. The repertoire was sequenced with immunoSEQ multiplex PCR; TCRdb's copy has only in-frame clones and lacks some. This table holds 90,000 to 100,000 clones, around 85% found once. The origin of this receptor is an adult with an advanced solid tumor such as melanoma, head and neck, liver or kidney cancer. Sequencing was performed on CD4+ or CD8+ T cells sorted from blood, taken in a trial of the OX40 agonist ivuxolimab. The genes are TRBV19 and TRBJ1-1; D ambiguous. This chain's CDR3 is CASSLYSELNTEAFF. As DNA, the CDR3 is TGTGCCAGTAGTTTATACTCAGAGCTGAACACTGAAGCTTTCTTT.